The T cell receptor (beta chain) described here comes from a study of response to subunit inactivated influenza vaccine. A remark on this clonotype: The antigen remains undetermined.

Whole-study findings and limits: Authors suggested seasonal influenza vaccinations each recruit few new T cells.

The V segment lost 1 base and the J segment 9 bases; nucleotides outside the gene matches: 11. Germline assignment: CDR1 MNHNS and CDR2 SASEGT. The CDR3 covers 15 residues. TCRdb itself ran the RT-PCR reads through MiXCR, one entry per CDR3 protein. The sample has some 600,000 distinct CDR3 sequences; approximately 15% are singletons. The starting material was PBMCs from blood, obtained around 15 days before vaccination. The chain combines TRBV6-1 with TRBJ2-5, with TRBD2 identical over 7 bases. The clonotype was recovered from a man aged 50 to 59 who received an inactivated influenza vaccine. CDR3: CASSEESLRGSSQYF. The CDR3 DNA is TGTGCCAGCAGTGAAGAATCATTGCGGGGGAGCTCCCAGTACTTC.